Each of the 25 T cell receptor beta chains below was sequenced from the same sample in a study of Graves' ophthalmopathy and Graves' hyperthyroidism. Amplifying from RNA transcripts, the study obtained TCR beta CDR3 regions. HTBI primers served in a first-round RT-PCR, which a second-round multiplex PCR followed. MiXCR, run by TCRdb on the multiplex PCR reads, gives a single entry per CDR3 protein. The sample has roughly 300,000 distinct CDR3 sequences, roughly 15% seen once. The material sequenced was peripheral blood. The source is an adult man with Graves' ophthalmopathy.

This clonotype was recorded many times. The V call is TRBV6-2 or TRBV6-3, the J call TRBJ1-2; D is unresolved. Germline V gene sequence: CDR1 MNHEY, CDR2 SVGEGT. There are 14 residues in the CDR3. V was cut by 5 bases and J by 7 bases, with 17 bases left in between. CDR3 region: CASSTSGRVSGYTF. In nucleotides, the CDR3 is TGTGCCAGCAGTACATCGGGCCGGGTTAGTGGCTACACCTTC.

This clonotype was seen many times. The CDR3 loop reads CASRWTATNEKLFF. The CDR3 DNA sequence: TGTGCCAGCCGGTGGACCGCAACTAATGAAAAACTGTTTTTT. V gene TRBV6-1 combines with J gene TRBJ1-4; D call uncertain. There are 14 residues in the CDR3. Germline values: CDR1 MNHNS, CDR2 SASEGT. Trimming removed 8 bases from V and 0 bases from J, with 10 bases in between.

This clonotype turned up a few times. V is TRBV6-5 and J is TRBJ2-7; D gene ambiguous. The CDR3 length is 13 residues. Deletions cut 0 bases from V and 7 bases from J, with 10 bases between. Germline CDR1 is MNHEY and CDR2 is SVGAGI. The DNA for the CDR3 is TGTGCCAGCAGTTACTCTCCCTCTCGGGAGCAGTACTTC. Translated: CASSYSPSREQYF.

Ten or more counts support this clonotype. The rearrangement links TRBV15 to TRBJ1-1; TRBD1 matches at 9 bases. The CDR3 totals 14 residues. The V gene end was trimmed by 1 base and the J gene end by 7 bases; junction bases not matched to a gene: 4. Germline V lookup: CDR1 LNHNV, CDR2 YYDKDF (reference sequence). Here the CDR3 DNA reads TGTGCCACCAGCAGAGTGCGACAGGGGGGTGAAGCTTTCTTT. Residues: CATSRVRQGGEAFF.

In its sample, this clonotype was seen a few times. CDR3 in amino acids: CSAPPAFF. The CDR3, as DNA: TGCAGTGCCCCACCCGCTTTCTTT. The chain joins TRBV20-1 to TRBJ1-1, with D uncertain. This CDR3 contains 8 residues. V was shortened by 6 bases and J by 11 bases, with 7 bases between the two germline ends. Germline V lookup: CDR1 DFQATT, CDR2 SNEGSKA (reference sequence).

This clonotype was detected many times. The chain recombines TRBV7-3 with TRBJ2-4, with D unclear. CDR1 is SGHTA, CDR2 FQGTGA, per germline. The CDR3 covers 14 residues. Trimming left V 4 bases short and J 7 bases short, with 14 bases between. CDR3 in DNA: TGTGCCAGCAGCTCTGACTCCCTGGGGAACATTCAGTACTTC. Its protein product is CASSSDSLGNIQYF.

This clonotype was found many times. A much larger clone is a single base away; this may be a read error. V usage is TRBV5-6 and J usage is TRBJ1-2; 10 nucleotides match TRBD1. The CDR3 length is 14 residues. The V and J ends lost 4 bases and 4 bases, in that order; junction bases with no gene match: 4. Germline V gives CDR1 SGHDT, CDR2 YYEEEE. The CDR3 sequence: CASSRTGGPYGYTF. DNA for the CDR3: TGTGCCAGCAGCCGGACAGGGGGTCCCTATGGCTACACCTTC.

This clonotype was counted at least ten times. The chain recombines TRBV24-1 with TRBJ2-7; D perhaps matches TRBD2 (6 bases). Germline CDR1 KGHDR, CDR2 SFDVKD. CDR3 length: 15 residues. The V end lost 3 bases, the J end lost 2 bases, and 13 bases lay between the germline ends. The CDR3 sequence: CATSDAGRKTYEQYF. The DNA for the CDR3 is TGTGCCACCAGTGATGCTGGGAGGAAAACCTACGAGCAGTACTTC.

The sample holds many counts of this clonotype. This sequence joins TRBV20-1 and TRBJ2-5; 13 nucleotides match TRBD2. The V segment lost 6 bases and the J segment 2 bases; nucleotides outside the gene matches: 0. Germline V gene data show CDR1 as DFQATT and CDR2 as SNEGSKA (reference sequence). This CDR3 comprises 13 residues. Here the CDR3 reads CSATSGGQETQYF. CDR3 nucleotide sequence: TGCAGTGCGACTAGCGGGGGGCAAGAGACCCAGTACTTC.

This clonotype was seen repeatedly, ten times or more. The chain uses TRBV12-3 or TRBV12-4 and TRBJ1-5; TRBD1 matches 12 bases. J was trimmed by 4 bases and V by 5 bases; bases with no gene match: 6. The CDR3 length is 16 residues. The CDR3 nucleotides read TGTGCCAGCAGTCCCGGGACAGGGGGCCCAAATCAGCCCCAGCATTTT. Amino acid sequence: CASSPGTGGPNQPQHF.

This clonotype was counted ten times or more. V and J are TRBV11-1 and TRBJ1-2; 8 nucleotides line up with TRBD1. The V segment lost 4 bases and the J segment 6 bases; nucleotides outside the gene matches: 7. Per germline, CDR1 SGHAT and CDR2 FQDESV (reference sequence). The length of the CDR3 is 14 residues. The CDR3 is CASSYGQGADGYTF. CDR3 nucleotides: TGTGCCAGCAGCTACGGCCAGGGGGCGGATGGCTACACCTTC.

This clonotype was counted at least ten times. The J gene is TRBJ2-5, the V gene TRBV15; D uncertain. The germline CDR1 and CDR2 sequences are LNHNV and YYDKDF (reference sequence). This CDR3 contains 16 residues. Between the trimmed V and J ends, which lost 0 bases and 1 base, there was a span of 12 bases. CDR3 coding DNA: TGTGCCACCAGCAGAGATCCAGTCCGATCCCAAGAGACCCAGTACTTC. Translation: CATSRDPVRSQETQYF.

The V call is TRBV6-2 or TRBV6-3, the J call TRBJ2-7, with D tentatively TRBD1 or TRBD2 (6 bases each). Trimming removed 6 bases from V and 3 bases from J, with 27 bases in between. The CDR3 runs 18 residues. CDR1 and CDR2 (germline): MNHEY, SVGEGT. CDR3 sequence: CASSHMGRGKSGDYEQYF. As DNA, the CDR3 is TGTGCCAGCAGCCACATGGGCAGGGGAAAGTCGGGGGACTACGAGCAGTACTTC.

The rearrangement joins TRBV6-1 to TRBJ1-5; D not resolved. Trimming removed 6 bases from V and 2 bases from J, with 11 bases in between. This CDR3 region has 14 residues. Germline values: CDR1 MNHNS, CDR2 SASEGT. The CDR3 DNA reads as TGTGCCAGCAGGGAGGGTGTCGGCAATCAGCCCCAGCATTTT. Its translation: CASREGVGNQPQHF.

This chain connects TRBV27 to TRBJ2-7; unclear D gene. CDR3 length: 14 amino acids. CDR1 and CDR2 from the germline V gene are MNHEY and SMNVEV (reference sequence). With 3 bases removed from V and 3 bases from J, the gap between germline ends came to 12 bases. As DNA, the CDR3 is TGTGCCAGCAGTTTTAACCCCAACGGCTACGAGCAGTACTTC. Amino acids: CASSFNPNGYEQYF.

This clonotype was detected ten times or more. The chain's CDR3 is CSARNTVGGAGLSYEQYF. The CDR3 nucleotides are TGCAGTGCTAGAAACACCGTGGGGGGGGCCGGGCTCTCCTACGAGCAGTACTTC. J is TRBJ2-7 and V is TRBV20-1, with TRBD2 as a possible D gene (7 bases). V lost 2 bases to trimming and J lost 0 bases, with 23 bases between them. Germline V CDR1 and CDR2: DFQATT, SNEGSKA (reference sequence). This CDR3 comprises 18 residues.

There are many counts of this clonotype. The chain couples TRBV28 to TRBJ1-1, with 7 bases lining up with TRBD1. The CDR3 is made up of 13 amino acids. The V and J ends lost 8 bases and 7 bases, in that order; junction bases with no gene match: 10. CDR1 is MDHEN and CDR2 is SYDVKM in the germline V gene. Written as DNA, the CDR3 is TGTGCCAGCGCCCTCGGGACAGCCCTTGAAGCTTTCTTT. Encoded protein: CASALGTALEAFF.

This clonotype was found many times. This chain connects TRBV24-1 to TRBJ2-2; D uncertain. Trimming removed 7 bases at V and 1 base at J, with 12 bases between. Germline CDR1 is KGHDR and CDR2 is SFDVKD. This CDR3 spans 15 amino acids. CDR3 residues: CATSGFGENTGELFF. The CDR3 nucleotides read TGTGCCACCAGCGGTTTTGGGGAGAACACCGGGGAGCTGTTTTTT.

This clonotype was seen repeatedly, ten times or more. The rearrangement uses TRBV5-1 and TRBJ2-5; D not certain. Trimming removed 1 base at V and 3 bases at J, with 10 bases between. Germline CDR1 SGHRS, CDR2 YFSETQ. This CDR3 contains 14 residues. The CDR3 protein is CASSLTYGKETQYF. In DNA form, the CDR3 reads TGCGCCAGCAGCTTGACCTACGGAAAAGAGACCCAGTACTTC.

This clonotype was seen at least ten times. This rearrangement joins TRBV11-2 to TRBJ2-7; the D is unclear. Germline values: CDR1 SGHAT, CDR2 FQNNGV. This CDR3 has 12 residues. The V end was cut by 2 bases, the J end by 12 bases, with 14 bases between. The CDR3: CASSLLTGASYF. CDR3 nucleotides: TGTGCCAGCAGCTTATTGACCGGAGCGTCGTACTTC.

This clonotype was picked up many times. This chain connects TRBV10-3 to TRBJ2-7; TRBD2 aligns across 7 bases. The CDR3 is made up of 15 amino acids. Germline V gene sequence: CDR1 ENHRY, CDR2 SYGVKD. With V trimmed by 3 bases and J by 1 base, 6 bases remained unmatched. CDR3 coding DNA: TGTGCCATCAGTGAAGGCGGGAGTATATCCTACGAGCAGTACTTC. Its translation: CAISEGGSISYEQYF.

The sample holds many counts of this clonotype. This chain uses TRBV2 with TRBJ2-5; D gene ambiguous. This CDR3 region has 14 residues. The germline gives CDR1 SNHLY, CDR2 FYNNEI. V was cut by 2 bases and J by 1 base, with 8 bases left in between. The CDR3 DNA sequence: TGTGCCAGCAGTGAATTGCTCATCCAAGAGACCCAGTACTTC. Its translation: CASSELLIQETQYF.

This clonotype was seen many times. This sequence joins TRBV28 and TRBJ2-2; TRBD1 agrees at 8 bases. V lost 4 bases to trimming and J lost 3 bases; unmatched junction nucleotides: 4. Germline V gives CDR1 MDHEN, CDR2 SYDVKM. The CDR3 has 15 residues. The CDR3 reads CASSWTGRDTGELFF. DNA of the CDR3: TGTGCCAGCAGTTGGACAGGGCGGGACACCGGGGAGCTGTTTTTT.

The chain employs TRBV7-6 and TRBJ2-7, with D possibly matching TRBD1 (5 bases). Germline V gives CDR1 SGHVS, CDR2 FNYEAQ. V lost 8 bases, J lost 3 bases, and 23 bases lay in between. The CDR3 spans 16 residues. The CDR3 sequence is CASSPQSRRALYEQYF. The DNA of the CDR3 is TGTGCCAGCTCACCACAATCTCGCAGGGCCCTCTACGAGCAGTACTTC.

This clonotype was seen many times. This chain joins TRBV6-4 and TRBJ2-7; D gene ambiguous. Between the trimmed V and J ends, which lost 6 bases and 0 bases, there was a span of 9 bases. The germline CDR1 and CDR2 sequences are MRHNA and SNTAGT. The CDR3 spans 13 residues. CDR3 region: CASSQGSSYEQYF. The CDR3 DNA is TGTGCCAGCAGCCAAGGAAGCTCCTACGAGCAGTACTTC.